This TCR beta chain was identified during a study of lymphopenia after photon versus proton radiotherapy. Study-level results: After lymphocyte nadir, photon-treated repertoires showed oligoclonal expansion, especially CD8+ Temra. Relative stability marked proton patients; photon patients lost diversity and naive cells.

The V gene lost 2 bases and the J gene lost 1 base, with 9 bases spanning the gap. The CDR3 is made up of 14 amino acids. The germline V gene has CDR1 SGHNT and CDR2 YYREEE (reference sequence). The method was immunoSEQ multiplex PCR; TCRdb's version includes in-frame clones alone and lacks a portion of them. The sample has tens of thousands of clones; over 90% are singletons. Comments on this clone: Its target is not known.

The clonotype comes from a woman in her seventies with pancreatic cancer. Some clones in this sample may be carry-over from other donors' samples. This chain joins TRBV5-4 and TRBJ1-2; D ambiguous. Sequenced material: peripheral blood, taken from a patient treated with proton-based radiotherapy. As DNA, the CDR3 is TGTGCCAGCAGCTTCTGGTCGATTAACTATGGCTACACCTTC. Protein: CASSFWSINYGYTF.